What follows are 19 T cell receptor beta chains derived from one specimen sequenced in a study of shared clonotypes between healthy human individuals (dated by TCRdb to 2018 to 2020). The library was built by means of the immunoSEQ multiplex PCR assay. The clones in this table, taken by TCRdb from immuneACCESS, are in-frame only. Not every clone is retained; where verified, under half of the shortfall comes from an unresolved V gene, and the cause of the rest is unknown. The sample table holds about 95,000 clones, of which about two thirds were seen once. Jointly, the top ten make up 40% to 45% of the sample. The sequencing sample was made of memory CD8+ T cells sorted from blood. In light of the paper, this sample's cell subset or site label describes: CD45RO+ cells pooled with CCR7-negative TemRA cells. The receptor set was obtained from a man under 40 in good health.

V gene TRBV9 combines with J gene TRBJ2-5, with 9 bases identical to TRBD2. This CDR3 spans 15 amino acids. J was trimmed by 4 bases and V by 4 bases; bases with no gene match: 8. Germline CDR1 and CDR2: SGDLS and YYNGEE. Here the CDR3 reads CASSLGASGIETQYF. CDR3 nucleotide sequence: TGTGCCAGCAGCCTGGGGGCTAGCGGGATAGAGACCCAGTACTTC.

The chain employs TRBV7-9 and TRBJ2-1, with TRBD2 matching 14 bases. V lost 5 bases and J lost 0; bases outside the gene matches: 3. The CDR3 has 17 residues. Germline V gene data show CDR1 as SEHNR and CDR2 as FQNEAQ (reference sequence). CDR3 nucleotides: TGTGCCAGCAGCACAGGACTAGCGGGAGGCTCCTACAATGAGCAGTTCTTC. It yields the protein CASSTGLAGGSYNEQFF.

This clone was counted only a few times. A far bigger clonotype differs at one base, so this is likely a read error. Other DNA sequences within the sample encode an identical CDR3. The V and J genes are TRBV5-6 and TRBJ1-2; a weak D match, TRBD1 (6 bases). This CDR3 has 16 residues. The germline gives CDR1 SGHDT, CDR2 YYEEEE. The CDR3 nucleotides read TGTGCCAGCAGCTTGGACGGACGGAGGGGACACTACGGCTACACCTTC. Amino acid sequence: CASSLDGRRGHYGYTF.

This chain joins TRBV19 and TRBJ1-1, with TRBD1 matching over 9 bases. CDR3 size: 14 residues. The germline V gene has CDR1 LNHDA and CDR2 SQIVND (reference sequence). With 7 bases clipped from V and 10 bases from J, the junction kept 13 bases outside the gene matches. CDR3 residues: CASTDTGTGRLAFF. In DNA form, the CDR3 reads TGTGCCAGTACAGATACCGGGACAGGGAGGTTAGCTTTCTTT.

This clone was picked up a small number of times. The chain combines TRBV7-8 with TRBJ1-2, with a tentative D call TRBD1 (5 bases). Trimming pared 7 bases from V and 7 bases from J, leaving 16 bases between. The V gene's germline CDR1 is SGHVS and CDR2 FQNEAQ. This CDR3 region has 13 residues. The CDR3 is CASTLNRGVGYTF. Written as DNA, the CDR3 is TGTGCCAGCACCCTAAATAGAGGGGTTGGCTACACCTTC.

This sequence joins TRBV6-5 and TRBJ2-1, with D hard to call. Trimming stripped 8 bases from V and 2 bases from J, with 10 bases between. Germline-derived CDR1 and CDR2 are MNHEY and SVGAGI. The CDR3 covers 13 residues. The CDR3 DNA is TGTGCCAGCGGGATGAACCCCTACAATGAGCAGTTCTTC. Amino acids: CASGMNPYNEQFF.

V and J are TRBV7-9 and TRBJ2-7, with TRBD1 identical over 7 bases. V shed 2 bases and J 8 bases; nucleotides not matched to a gene: 18. The CDR3 has 17 amino acids. Germline V gene sequence: CDR1 SEHNR, CDR2 FQNEAQ (reference sequence). CDR3 in amino acids: CASSLSLGSGQPFKQYF. The CDR3 nucleotides read TGTGCCAGCAGCTTAAGCCTTGGGTCGGGACAGCCCTTCAAGCAGTACTTC. Filled out from reference TRBV7-9 and TRBJ2-7, the complete variable domain reads DTGVSQNPRHKITKRGQNVTFRCDPISEHNRLYWYRQTLGQGPEFLTYFQNEAQLEKSRLLSDRFSAERPKGSFSTLEIQRTEQGDSAMYLCASSLSLGSGQPFKQYFGPGTRLTVT.

The J gene is TRBJ2-7, the V gene TRBV7-9; 11 bases match TRBD2. Germline V gene lookup returns CDR1 SEHNR and CDR2 FQNEAQ (reference sequence). Unmatched junction bases numbered 12, after V lost 5 bases and J lost 0 bases. The CDR3 is made up of 18 amino acids. The CDR3 reads CASSGPPTSGSTSYEQYF. As DNA, the CDR3 is TGTGCCAGCAGCGGGCCACCTACTAGCGGGAGCACCTCCTACGAGCAGTACTTC.

V gene TRBV6-1 combines with J gene TRBJ1-2; 8 bases align to TRBD1. This CDR3 has 15 amino acids. Germline values: CDR1 MNHNS, CDR2 SASEGT. Trimming removed 3 bases from V and 4 bases from J; junction bases left unmatched: 7. DNA of the CDR3: TGTGCCAGCAGTGATTCGGGACAGGTAACCTATGGCTACACCTTC. Encoded protein: CASSDSGQVTYGYTF.

This clone was observed a handful of times. The chain joins TRBV2 to TRBJ2-5; D is uncertain. In germline, CDR1 is SNHLY, CDR2 FYNNEI. The CDR3 spans 14 residues. The ends were cut back, 3 bases at V and 2 bases at J, with 10 bases in the middle. The CDR3 DNA is TGTGCCAGCAGTGATTCAACAGATCAAGAGACCCAGTACTTC. This sequence encodes CASSDSTDQETQYF. The full variable domain, with the rest looked up from reference TRBV2 and TRBJ2-5, is EPEVTQTPSHQVTQMGQEVILRCVPISNHLYFYWYRQILGQKVEFLVSFYNNEISEKSEIFDDQFSVERPDGSNFTLKIRSTKLEDSAMYFCASSDSTDQETQYFGPGTRLLVL.

The chain combines TRBV7-1 with TRBJ2-7; perhaps TRBD2 as D (5 bases). TRBV7-1 is known as an ORF, though its function is uncertain. The V and J ends lost 5 bases and 3 bases respectively, with 14 bases between them. The CDR3 has 14 residues. CDR3 sequence (DNA): TGTGCCAGCAGCCCCATAGAGGGATTCTACGAGCAGTACTTC. Its translation is CASSPIEGFYEQYF.

This rearrangement joins TRBV6-6 to TRBJ2-1, with a possible D match to TRBD2 (6 bases). Germline V lookup: CDR1 MNHNY, CDR2 SVGAGI (reference sequence). Trimming stripped 6 bases from V and 6 bases from J, with 9 bases between. The length of the CDR3 is 12 residues. This CDR3 reads CASRSLANEQFF. The CDR3 nucleotides read TGTGCCAGCAGGTCACTAGCCAATGAGCAGTTCTTC.

This clone was counted between two and nine times. The rearrangement joins TRBV29-1 to TRBJ2-7; weak D call: TRBD1 (5 bases). The V end lost 5 bases, the J end lost 2 bases, and 10 bases lay between the germline ends. The CDR3 is 12 amino acids. Germline CDR1 reads SQVTM; CDR2 reads ANQGSEA. The CDR3 DNA reads TGCAGCGTTCGCCAGGGCGCCTACGAGCAGTACTTC. This codes for CSVRQGAYEQYF.

The gene calls are TRBV29-1 and TRBJ2-7, with TRBD1 matching 8 bases. With 5 bases clipped from V and 0 bases from J, the junction kept 3 bases outside the gene matches. Germline lookup yields CDR1 SQVTM and CDR2 ANQGSEA. The CDR3 runs 13 residues. CDR3 sequence reads: CSVRTGSSYEQYF. The CDR3 coding sequence is TGCAGCGTTCGGACAGGGAGCTCCTACGAGCAGTACTTC.

The chain combines TRBV14 with TRBJ2-7; D is perhaps TRBD2 (6 bases). CDR3 size: 14 residues. V was cut by 4 bases and J by 1 base, with 11 bases left in between. In germline, CDR1 is SGHDN, CDR2 FVKESK. The CDR3 region has the DNA TGTGCCAGCAGCCGTCTGCGGGGTTCCTACGAGCAGTACTTC. Amino acids: CASSRLRGSYEQYF.

The J gene is TRBJ2-3, the V gene TRBV19; D might be TRBD2 (6 bases). The CDR3 loop spans 13 amino acids. The germline gives CDR1 LNHDA, CDR2 SQIVND (reference sequence). V gave up 10 bases and J gave up 1 base, with 12 bases separating them. CDR3 sequence reads: CATRRGRTDTQYF. The CDR3, as DNA: TGTGCCACGCGGCGGGGCCGCACAGATACGCAGTATTTT.

The chain links TRBV7-9 to TRBJ2-7, with 11 bases lining up with TRBD2. V lost 6 bases and J lost 2; bases outside the gene matches: 6. This CDR3 comprises 15 residues. Germline V gene data show CDR1 as SEHNR and CDR2 as FQNEAQ (reference sequence). CDR3 sequence reads: CASRSGLAGTYEQYF. DNA of the CDR3: TGTGCCAGCAGATCCGGACTAGCGGGTACCTACGAGCAGTACTTC.

The genes are TRBV11-1 and TRBJ2-1; 7 nucleotides agree with TRBD2. CDR3 length: 15 residues. Per germline, CDR1 SGHAT and CDR2 FQDESV (reference sequence). V shed 6 bases, J shed 5 bases, and the junction held 10 bases outside the gene matches. DNA for the CDR3: TGTGCCAGCAGTCGCCGGGGGGTCTTGGACAATGAGCAGTTCTTC. Amino acid sequence: CASSRRGVLDNEQFF.

The J gene is TRBJ1-2, the V gene TRBV23-1; D gene unclear. TRBV23-1 is marked as an open reading frame, function uncertain. V was cut by 9 bases and J by 3 bases, with 20 bases left in between. The CDR3 has 15 amino acids. CDR3 in amino acids: CARDLKTWVDYGYTF. The CDR3 nucleotides read TGCGCCAGAGACCTCAAAACGTGGGTGGACTATGGCTACACCTTC.